This is a list of T cell receptor beta chains from one sample in a study of blood T cell repertoires in COVID-19. Generated by immunoSEQ multiplex PCR, the TCRdb table keeps only in-frame clones and is missing some. The sample lists 120,000 to 150,000 clones; approximately 90% were seen once. Material for sequencing was peripheral blood. These TCRs come from a woman in her thirties or forties with acute or convalescent COVID-19. The CDR3 runs from the conserved cysteine through the conserved F or W. Each record gives: V gene, clone size, D gene, J gene, CDR3 DNA, CDR3 protein. D genes are given only for firm matches. Clone size appears in some rows only: once, few, many, or a class for an expanded clone.

V: TRBV24-1
size: .
D: TRBD2
J: TRBJ2-7
DNA: TGTGCCACCAGTGATACGGGAGGCAGGGCCTACGAGCAGTACTTC
CDR3: CATSDTGGRAYEQYF

V: TRBV7-2
size: .
D: .
J: TRBJ2-1
DNA: TGTGCCAGCAGCTTAGCCCGACGGGCAGGGCAAGGCTCCAATGAGCAGTTCTTC
CDR3: CASSLARRAGQGSNEQFF

V: TRBV7-7
size: .
D: TRBD2
J: TRBJ2-2
DNA: TGTGCCAGCAGCTCGGGGGGGGCCGGGGAGCTGTTTTTT
CDR3: CASSSGGAGELFF

V: TRBV15
size: once
D: TRBD1
J: TRBJ1-5
DNA: TGTGCCACCAGCAGATCCCGGACAGGCGGGAATCAGCCCCAGCATTTT
CDR3: CATSRSRTGGNQPQHF

V: TRBV7-8
size: few
D: .
J: TRBJ1-6
DNA: TGTGCCAGCAGCTTAGGTCAGGGAAACTATAATTCACCCCTCCACTTT
CDR3: CASSLGQGNYNSPLHF

V: TRBV6-2/TRBV6-3
size: .
D: .
J: TRBJ1-1
DNA: TGTGCCAGCAGTTACGATGGTGGGGGCCGAACTGAAGCTTTCTTT
CDR3: CASSYDGGGRTEAFF

V: TRBV6-5
size: .
D: .
J: TRBJ1-5
DNA: TGTGCCAGCAGTAGTCACAGGGAGAGTCAGCCCCAGCATTTT
CDR3: CASSSHRESQPQHF

V: TRBV7-2
size: .
D: TRBD2
J: TRBJ2-3
DNA: TGTGCCAGCAGCTTAAAGGCCCTAGCGGGCTCCACAGATACGCAGTATTTT
CDR3: CASSLKALAGSTDTQYF

V: TRBV10-3
size: .
D: .
J: TRBJ2-3
DNA: TGTGCCATCAGTGCGGGAACGTATACGCAGTATTTT
CDR3: CAISAGTYTQYF

V: TRBV2
size: .
D: .
J: TRBJ1-5
DNA: TGTGCCAGCAGTGAACAGGGTAGCAATCAGCCCCAGCATTTT
CDR3: CASSEQGSNQPQHF

V: TRBV19
size: .
D: .
J: TRBJ1-2
DNA: TGTGCCAGTAGTATCCAGGCAGGGGACTATGGCTACACCTTC
CDR3: CASSIQAGDYGYTF

V: TRBV7-6
size: .
D: TRBD2
J: TRBJ2-1
DNA: TGTGCCAGCAGCCCCGAGAGCGGGGGGGCCGGCAATGAGCAGTTCTTC
CDR3: CASSPESGGAGNEQFF

V: TRBV6-5
size: .
D: TRBD2
J: TRBJ2-7
DNA: TGTGCCAGCAGGAGAGCGGGAAGGGTCTACGAGCAGTACTTC
CDR3: CASRRAGRVYEQYF

V: TRBV12-5
size: .
D: .
J: TRBJ1-1
DNA: TGTGCTAGTGGCCGCTTACCGACTGACAGCTTCACTGAAGCTTTCTTT
CDR3: CASGRLPTDSFTEAFF

V: TRBV6-5
size: .
D: TRBD2
J: TRBJ2-2
DNA: TGTGCCAGCAAAGCGGGAGGGCCCCACACCGGGGAGCTGTTTTTT
CDR3: CASKAGGPHTGELFF

V: TRBV9
size: .
D: TRBD1
J: TRBJ2-5
DNA: TGTGCCAGCAGCGTAGGCAGGACAGGGAAGACGGAGACCCAGTACTTC
CDR3: CASSVGRTGKTETQYF

V: TRBV4-1
size: .
D: TRBD1
J: TRBJ1-4
DNA: TGCGCCAGCAGCCTTACTAGCGGGACAGGGCTTGAAAAACTGTTTTTT
CDR3: CASSLTSGTGLEKLFF

V: TRBV7-3
size: .
D: TRBD2
J: TRBJ2-1
DNA: TGTGCCAGCAGCTTAACAGCGGGGTTCAACAATGAGCAGTTCTTC
CDR3: CASSLTAGFNNEQFF

V: TRBV21-1
size: .
D: .
J: TRBJ2-1
DNA: TGTGCCAGCAGCACCCGGCCGGGAGGGAATGAGCAGTTCTTC
CDR3: CASSTRPGGNEQFF

V: TRBV7-8
size: .
D: TRBD2
J: TRBJ2-7
DNA: TGTGCCAGCAGCTTAGGGACTAGCGGGGCTTTCTACGAGCAGTACTTC
CDR3: CASSLGTSGAFYEQYF

V: TRBV30
size: .
D: .
J: TRBJ1-5
DNA: TGTGCCTGGAGTGAAGGGGGGGCTTTCAGTCAGCCCCAGCATTTT
CDR3: CAWSEGGAFSQPQHF

V: TRBV4-1
size: .
D: .
J: TRBJ1-6
DNA: TGCGCCAGCAGCCACGCGGGCTCCTATAATTCACCCCTCCACTTT
CDR3: CASSHAGSYNSPLHF

V: TRBV7-2
size: once
D: TRBD2
J: TRBJ2-7
DNA: TGTGCCAGCAGCTTGGGAGAGCGACGGGGGGACGAGCAGTACTTC
CDR3: CASSLGERRGDEQYF

V: TRBV15
size: .
D: TRBD1
J: TRBJ2-7
DNA: TGTGCCACCAGCAGTGGGACAGGCTCATACGAGCAGTACTTC
CDR3: CATSSGTGSYEQYF

V: TRBV5-1
size: .
D: TRBD2
J: TRBJ2-6
DNA: TGCGCCAGCAGCTTGGCTACTAGCGCTGGGGCCAACGTCCTGACTTTC
CDR3: CASSLATSAGANVLTF

V: TRBV5-1
size: .
D: TRBD1
J: TRBJ1-2
DNA: TGCGCCAGCAGCTTGGTGGCGAGGACAGGCTTCTATGGCTACACCTTC
CDR3: CASSLVARTGFYGYTF

V: TRBV29-1
size: once
D: TRBD2
J: TRBJ2-1
DNA: TGCAGCGTCCCTCCGAGGACTAGCAGATACAATGAGCAGTTCTTC
CDR3: CSVPPRTSRYNEQFF

V: TRBV29-1
size: .
D: .
J: TRBJ2-1
DNA: TGCAGCGCCTTGGAGGAATCGTTGGGCAATGAGCAGTTCTTC
CDR3: CSALEESLGNEQFF

V: TRBV13
size: .
D: .
J: TRBJ1-3
DNA: TGTGCCAGCAGCCGGGGGGGGCCAGCTCCTGGAAACACCATATATTTT
CDR3: CASSRGGPAPGNTIYF

V: TRBV18
size: .
D: .
J: TRBJ1-1
DNA: TGTGCCAGCTCACCACCGGGGACAAAGGGGACTGAAGCTTTCTTT
CDR3: CASSPPGTKGTEAFF

V: TRBV18
size: .
D: .
J: TRBJ1-6
DNA: TGTGCCAGCTCACCACTAACCAGGGATAATTCACCCCTCCACTTT
CDR3: CASSPLTRDNSPLHF

V: TRBV7-9
size: .
D: .
J: TRBJ1-1
DNA: TGTGCCAGCACCCCTAAGGGGGACCCTGAAGCTTTCTTT
CDR3: CASTPKGDPEAFF

V: TRBV7-8
size: .
D: .
J: TRBJ1-5
DNA: TGTGCCAGCAGCTTAGCACTCTCCCAGGCCAACAATCAGCCCCAGCATTTT
CDR3: CASSLALSQANNQPQHF